This T cell receptor (beta chain) stems from a study of Graves' ophthalmopathy and Graves' hyperthyroidism. Study-wide results and caveats: Predictions made by the model for ophthalmopathy progression reached over 55% sensitivity and less than 80% specificity.

The V and J ends lost 6 bases and 0 bases respectively, with 11 bases between them. CDR1 is SNHLY, CDR2 FYNNEI, per germline. The CDR3 has 15 residues. Orbital computed tomography and thyroid ultrasound, along with TRAb, serum thyroxine and clinical symptoms, underpinned diagnosis. RNA served as the template for amplifying TCR beta CDR3 regions. The first round was an RT-PCR with HTBI primers, and the second round was a multiplex PCR. TCRdb reprocessed the multiplex PCR reads via MiXCR and lists one record per CDR3 protein. The sample has about 160,000 distinct CDR3 sequences, over 35% seen once; the top ten hold about 5.8%. This clonotype was recorded many times. As yet, its antigen is unknown.

This clonotype was obtained from a woman in her 40s with Graves' ophthalmopathy. The rearrangement joins TRBV2 to TRBJ2-2; D call uncertain. Input material: peripheral blood. The CDR3 loop is CASRKDQTNTGELFF. The CDR3 DNA sequence: TGTGCCAGCAGGAAGGACCAAACGAACACCGGGGAGCTGTTTTTT.